The 10 T cell receptor beta chains given below trace back to one sample, sequenced in a study of cytomegalovirus exposure and HLA in healthy donors. The PCR made use of 60 Vbeta and 13 Jbeta primers. Sequencing was performed with immunoSEQ multiplex PCR; in TCRdb, only in-frame clones are kept and a portion is missing. The table lists 100,000 or so clones, roughly 80% of them singletons. Sequenced input: PBMCs. Receptors were obtained from a female donor in good health and CMV-seropositive.

This chain links TRBV6-1 with TRBJ1-4, with no clear D. CDR3 length: 16 residues. V was shortened by 6 bases and J by 7 bases, with 21 bases between the two germline ends. Germline-derived CDR1 and CDR2 are MNHNS and SASEGT. This CDR3 is CASRETPANRGEKLFF. The CDR3 DNA is TGTGCCAGCAGAGAAACCCCCGCCAATCGAGGTGAAAAACTGTTTTTT.

This clone was seen a single time. J is TRBJ1-4 and V is TRBV12-5; no clear D gene. CDR3 size: 14 residues. Trimming cost V 6 bases and J 2 bases, with 10 bases left between them. The germline V gene encodes CDR1 LGHNT and CDR2 FRNRAP. CDR3 in DNA: TGTGCTAGTGGATCGGCCGGGACTAATGAAAAACTGTTTTTT. Protein sequence: CASGSAGTNEKLFF.

The chain employs TRBV7-8 and TRBJ1-5; 7 bases match TRBD1. From germline, CDR1 is SGHVS and CDR2 FQNEAQ. V lost 2 bases, J lost 7 bases, and 11 bases stayed unmatched. The CDR3 runs to 16 residues. The CDR3 DNA reads TGTGCCAGCAGCTTAATGCCCCAGGGGGTCGGACAGCCCCAGCATTTT. Amino acids: CASSLMPQGVGQPQHF.

The chain has TRBV2 and TRBJ2-7, with 9 bases that match TRBD1. The junction had 13 bases not matched to a gene; V was cut back by 6 bases and J by 7 bases. CDR1 and CDR2 from the germline V gene are SNHLY and FYNNEI. CDR3 length equals 15 residues. The CDR3 DNA reads as TGTGCCAGCAGGGAACCGGGACAGGGTATTGGGGAGCAGTACTTC. Translation: CASREPGQGIGEQYF.

The chain carries TRBV7-2 and TRBJ2-3, with a possible D match to TRBD1 (6 bases). The CDR3 sequence is 15 residues long. Germline V lookup: CDR1 SGHTA, CDR2 FQGNSA. V was pared by 6 bases and J by 0 bases, with 13 bases between. The CDR3 loop reads CASSHTGSSTDTQYF. In DNA form, the CDR3 reads TGTGCCAGCAGTCACACAGGGTCCAGCACAGATACGCAGTATTTT.

This CDR3 is CAISEAGTGDNEQYF. CDR3 DNA: TGTGCCATCAGTGAGGCCGGGACAGGGGACAACGAGCAGTACTTC. The chain employs TRBV10-3 and TRBJ2-7; 10 bases line up with TRBD1. Per the germline V gene, CDR1 is ENHRY and CDR2 is SYGVKD. CDR3 length: 15 residues. V lost 2 bases to trimming and J lost 5 bases; unmatched junction nucleotides: 6.

J is TRBJ1-5 and V is TRBV7-2, with a weak D call TRBD1 (6 bases). CDR3 size: 14 residues. Trimming removed 5 bases from V and 7 bases from J, with 15 bases in between. Germline CDR1 is SGHTA and CDR2 is FQGNSA. CDR3: CASSPVGARQPQHF. CDR3 DNA: TGTGCCAGCAGCCCCGTGGGGGCGCGGCAGCCCCAGCATTTT.

This rearrangement joins TRBV5-1 to TRBJ1-1, with TRBD1 matching 7 bases. The CDR3 sequence is 14 residues long. V shed 4 bases and J 1 base; nucleotides not matched to a gene: 4. Germline V gives CDR1 SGHRS, CDR2 YFSETQ. The DNA of the CDR3 is TGCGCCAGCAGCGCCGGGACAGCGAACACTGAAGCTTTCTTT. Its protein is CASSAGTANTEAFF.

The J gene is TRBJ2-7, the V gene TRBV28; 8 nucleotides align to TRBD1. Germline V CDR1 and CDR2: MDHEN, SYDVKM. The CDR3 has 15 residues. After removal of 1 base from V and 7 bases from J, the junction contained 9 bases not matched to a gene. The CDR3: CASSLSVQGAREQYF. In DNA, the CDR3 is TGTGCCAGCAGTTTATCCGTCCAGGGGGCGCGGGAGCAGTACTTC. Using reference TRBV28 and TRBJ2-7 for the parts outside the CDR3, the full variable domain is DVKVTQSSRYLVKRTGEKVFLECVQDMDHENMFWYRQDPGLGLRLIYFSYDVKMKEKGDIPEGYSVSREKKERFSLILESASTNQTSMYLCASSLSVQGAREQYFGPGTRLTVT.

This clone was observed once. The chain is built from TRBV19 and TRBJ2-7; 9 nucleotides match TRBD1. Trimming cost V 11 bases and J 6 bases; bases outside gene matches: 14. The CDR3 is 14 amino acids. Germline values: CDR1 LNHDA, CDR2 SQIVND (reference sequence). DNA for the CDR3: TGTGCCGCCGAAGCCGGGACAGGGCGGTCCGAGCAGTACTTC. Residues: CAAEAGTGRSEQYF.